The T cell receptor (beta chain) described here comes from a study of CD8 T cells in Susac syndrome. While CD8+ and CD4+ T cells were isolated negatively, TEMRA cells were enriched by FACS. From germline, CDR1 is SQVTM and CDR2 ANQGSEA. The CDR3 sequence is 15 residues long. The V end was cut by 0 bases, the J end by 2 bases, with 10 bases between. RNA totalling about 0.45 to 1 ug underwent reverse transcription with random hexamers. A single record per CDR3 protein comes from TCRdb applying MiXCR to the immunoSEQ multiplex PCR reads. The table shows just over 150,000 distinct CDR3 sequences, with just under 97% occurring only once.

This rearrangement joins TRBV29-1 to TRBJ2-2; possibly TRBD1 or TRBD2 for D (5 bases each). This sequence originates from a human donor with multiple sclerosis. The sample was CD8+ T cells from PBMCs. CDR3 nucleotide sequence: TGCAGCGTTGAAGATCGGGGCAGCAACACCGGGGAGCTGTTTTTT. Protein sequence: CSVEDRGSNTGELFF.